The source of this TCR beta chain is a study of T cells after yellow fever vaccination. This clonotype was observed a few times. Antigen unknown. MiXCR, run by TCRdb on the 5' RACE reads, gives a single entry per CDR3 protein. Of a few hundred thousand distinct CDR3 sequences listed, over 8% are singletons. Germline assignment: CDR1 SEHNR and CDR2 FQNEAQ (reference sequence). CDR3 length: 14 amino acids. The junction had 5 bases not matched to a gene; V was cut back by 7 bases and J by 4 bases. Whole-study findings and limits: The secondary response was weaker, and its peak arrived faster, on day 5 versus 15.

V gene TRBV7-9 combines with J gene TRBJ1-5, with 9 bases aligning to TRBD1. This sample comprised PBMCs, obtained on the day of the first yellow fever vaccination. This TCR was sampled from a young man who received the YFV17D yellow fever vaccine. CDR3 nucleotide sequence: TGTGCCAGCACCGGGACAGGGCCGAATCAGCCCCAGCATTTT. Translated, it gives CASTGTGPNQPQHF.